One sample yielded the 27 T cell receptor beta chains listed below, sequenced in a study of blood T cell repertoires in COVID-19. This table comes from immunoSEQ multiplex PCR, and its TCRdb copy is limited to in-frame clones, with some not included. The profile shows approximately 220,000 clones, 86% of them singletons. Specimen: PBMCs or T cells enriched from blood (not recorded which). The receptor source for this set is a woman aged 35 to 49 with acute COVID-19.

V is TRBV7-6 and J is TRBJ1-1; D is possibly TRBD1 (5 bases). Between the trimmed V and J ends, which lost 4 bases and 1 base, there was a span of 7 bases. This CDR3 is 13 amino acids long. In germline, CDR1 is SGHVS, CDR2 FNYEAQ. CDR3 in DNA: TGTGCCAGCAGCTCACAGGAGAACACTGAAGCTTTCTTT. It is translated as CASSSQENTEAFF.

The chain combines TRBV2 with TRBJ2-3, with 7 bases lining up with TRBD1. The CDR3 runs to 14 residues. Looked up from germline, CDR1 is SNHLY and CDR2 is FYNNEI. After removal of 6 bases from V and 6 bases from J, the junction contained 9 bases not matched to a gene. The CDR3: CASSPRGQDDTQYF. DNA for the CDR3: TGTGCCAGCAGCCCCCGCGGACAGGACGATACGCAGTATTTT.

The rearrangement links TRBV19 to TRBJ2-1; 7 bases align to TRBD1. The germline CDR1 and CDR2 sequences are LNHDA and SQIVND (reference sequence). CDR3 length equals 15 residues. Trimming removed 10 bases from V and 0 bases from J; junction bases left unmatched: 9. CDR3 loop: CATRKDRSSYNEQFF. The DNA for the CDR3 is TGTGCCACCCGTAAGGACAGGAGCTCCTACAATGAGCAGTTCTTC.

This rearrangement joins TRBV27 to TRBJ1-2, with 7 bases fitting TRBD1. The CDR3 is made up of 14 amino acids. CDR1 MNHEY and CDR2 SMNVEV come from the germline V gene (reference sequence). Trimming at V came to 5 bases and at J to 5 bases, leaving 8 bases not matched to a gene. The chain's CDR3 is CASSPQGGGYGYTF. The CDR3 DNA follows: TGTGCCAGCAGTCCGCAAGGGGGCGGGTATGGCTACACCTTC.

V usage is TRBV24-1 and J usage is TRBJ1-3; D is ambiguous. The V and J ends lost 7 bases and 0 bases respectively, with 9 bases between them. CDR1 KGHDR and CDR2 SFDVKD come from the germline V gene. This CDR3 spans 14 amino acids. The CDR3 here is CATRTAFSGNTIYF. In nucleotides, the CDR3 is TGTGCCACCAGAACCGCGTTCTCTGGAAACACCATATATTTT.

The chain combines TRBV27 with TRBJ2-1; 7 bases are a match to TRBD2. The CDR3 has 15 amino acids. The germline V gene encodes CDR1 MNHEY and CDR2 SMNVEV (reference sequence). V was clipped by 6 bases and J by 10 bases; unmatched bases: 15. This CDR3 reads CASRLYEVGRGEQFF. The CDR3 DNA follows: TGTGCCAGCAGGTTGTATGAGGTGGGGCGGGGGGAGCAGTTCTTC.

This clone appeared a single time. The gene calls are TRBV7-9 and TRBJ2-3, with D hard to call. The CDR3 consists of 14 residues. Germline CDR1 and CDR2: SEHNR and FQNEAQ (reference sequence). V lost 7 bases to trimming and J lost 2 bases, with 13 bases between them. CDR3 nucleotide sequence: TGTGCCAGCAATCTGCTGGAGAACACAGATACGCAGTATTTT. It yields the protein CASNLLENTDTQYF.

This sequence joins TRBV7-9 and TRBJ2-7, with 7 bases aligning to TRBD2. CDR3 length equals 15 residues. The germline gives CDR1 SEHNR, CDR2 FQNEAQ (reference sequence). V lost 5 bases, J lost 4 bases, and 11 bases stayed unmatched. The CDR3 here is CASSLRGGEGYEQYF. The DNA for the CDR3 is TGTGCCAGCAGCCTCCGGGGCGGGGAGGGGTACGAGCAGTACTTC. The variable domain in full, with the rest retrieved from reference TRBV7-9 and TRBJ2-7, is DTGVSQNPRHKITKRGQNVTFRCDPISEHNRLYWYRQTLGQGPEFLTYFQNEAQLEKSRLLSDRFSAERPKGSFSTLEIQRTEQGDSAMYLCASSLRGGEGYEQYFGPGTRLTVT.

The chain couples TRBV28 to TRBJ1-2, with TRBD1 matching over 7 bases. This CDR3 comprises 18 residues. In germline, CDR1 is MDHEN, CDR2 SYDVKM. Germline trimming cut 5 bases from V and 8 bases from J; bases unmatched to any gene: 23. The CDR3 is CASSPASNTGTASRGYTF. DNA of the CDR3: TGTGCCAGCAGTCCTGCATCGAACACCGGGACAGCCAGTCGAGGCTACACCTTC.

The chain recombines TRBV28 with TRBJ2-1, with TRBD2 matching over 9 bases. CDR1 and CDR2 from the germline V gene are MDHEN and SYDVKM. The CDR3 length is 14 residues. Losses at the gene ends were 2 bases for V and 4 bases for J; bases not matched to a gene: 0. CDR3: CASSLLAGYNEQFF. The CDR3 DNA reads TGTGCCAGCAGTTTACTAGCGGGGTACAATGAGCAGTTCTTC.

The chain employs TRBV11-2 and TRBJ2-5, with 7 nucleotides matching TRBD2. Trimming at V came to 4 bases and at J to 5 bases, leaving 10 bases not matched to a gene. The germline V gene encodes CDR1 SGHAT and CDR2 FQNNGV. The CDR3 is 15 residues long. CDR3 in amino acids: CASSYLLGGRETQYF. The DNA of the CDR3 is TGTGCCAGCAGCTACCTTTTGGGAGGGCGGGAGACCCAGTACTTC.

The gene calls are TRBV11-2 and TRBJ2-7; the match to TRBD2 covers 11 bases. V was pared by 5 bases and J by 4 bases, with 4 bases of the junction left unmatched. Germline-derived CDR1 and CDR2 are SGHAT and FQNNGV. The CDR3 has 14 residues. CDR3 residues: CASSALAGAYEQYF. DNA of the CDR3: TGTGCCAGCAGCGCACTAGCGGGAGCTTACGAGCAGTACTTC.

The chain has TRBV4-3 and TRBJ1-1; D remains ambiguous. Per the germline V gene, CDR1 is LGHNA and CDR2 is YSLEER. This CDR3 comprises 16 residues. Trimming took off 0 bases at V and 8 bases at J, with 19 bases between the two ends. The CDR3 DNA is TGCGCCAGCAGCCAAGATTCGAGGTTCCGGGTAGCCGAAGCTTTCTTT. It is translated as CASSQDSRFRVAEAFF.

The sample holds a few counts of this clone. The chain uses TRBV28 and TRBJ2-3; TRBD2 aligns across 13 bases. The germline V gene encodes CDR1 MDHEN and CDR2 SYDVKM. The V segment lost 5 bases and the J segment 2 bases; nucleotides outside the gene matches: 7. CDR3 length: 17 amino acids. The CDR3: CASSPGTSGTYTDTQYF. The CDR3 DNA reads as TGTGCCAGCAGTCCGGGGACTAGCGGGACCTACACAGATACGCAGTATTTT.

This clone was seen a few times. The J gene is TRBJ1-5, the V gene TRBV19; the D is unclear. The V end was cut by 1 base, the J end by 0 bases, with 7 bases between. The CDR3 totals 15 residues. Germline CDR1 is LNHDA and CDR2 is SQIVND (reference sequence). The CDR3 region has the DNA TGTGCCAGTAGTATAGCCGAGTATAGCAATCAGCCCCAGCATTTT. Amino acid sequence: CASSIAEYSNQPQHF.

The table lists this clone with a count of one. This rearrangement joins TRBV27 to TRBJ2-2; 8 bases agree with TRBD1. With 2 bases clipped from V and 3 bases from J, the junction kept 11 bases outside the gene matches. The CDR3 runs to 18 residues. The germline gives CDR1 MNHEY, CDR2 SMNVEV (reference sequence). As DNA, the CDR3 is TGTGCCAGCAGTTTAACCCAGGGGGCCTACCAGGACACCGGGGAGCTGTTTTTT. This codes for CASSLTQGAYQDTGELFF.

In its sample, this clone was seen once. The rearrangement uses TRBV30 and TRBJ1-2, with D unresolved. Germline assignment: CDR1 GTSNPN and CDR2 SVGIG (reference sequence). Trimming removed 4 bases from V and 1 base from J, with 7 bases in between. The CDR3 loop spans 12 amino acids. The CDR3 region has the DNA TGTGCCTGGACCAGGTTTAACTATGGCTACACCTTC. Its translation is CAWTRFNYGYTF.

The V gene is TRBV21-1, the J gene TRBJ2-2; the table names TRBD2, a call not compared with the DNA. TRBV21-1 is deemed a pseudogene. This CDR3 has 19 residues. The CDR3 region has the DNA TGTGCCGTCAGAACCTCCGGGACTAGCGGGAGTGCCGGCACCGGGGAGCTGTTTTTT. This translates into CAVRTSGTSGSAGTGELFF.

This sequence joins TRBV7-2 and TRBJ2-7, with TRBD2 matching over 7 bases. V shed 5 bases, J shed 0 bases, and the junction held 4 bases outside the gene matches. This CDR3 has 14 amino acids. CDR1 and CDR2 (germline): SGHTA, FQGNSA. CDR3 sequence: CASSPGGSSYEQYF. The CDR3 DNA is TGTGCCAGCAGCCCCGGGGGGTCCTCCTACGAGCAGTACTTC.

This clone was detected many times. This chain connects TRBV5-1 to TRBJ2-7, with 14 bases identical to TRBD2. The CDR3 covers 15 residues. Unmatched junction bases numbered 2, after V lost 4 bases and J lost 2 bases. Germline V lookup: CDR1 SGHRS, CDR2 YFSETQ. The CDR3 nucleotides are TGCGCCAGCAGCCCGACTAGCGGGAGGGCCTACGAGCAGTACTTC. This encodes CASSPTSGRAYEQYF.

This clone was counted a single time. The chain has TRBV4-1 and TRBJ1-2; 8 nucleotides agree with TRBD1. CDR1 is MGHRA and CDR2 is YSYEKL in the germline V gene. This CDR3 has 14 residues. J was trimmed by 6 bases and V by 2 bases; bases with no gene match: 5. For the CDR3, the DNA is TGCGCCAGCAGCCAACAGGACAGGGACAATGGCTACACCTTC. This sequence encodes CASSQQDRDNGYTF.

The chain couples TRBV24-1 to TRBJ2-2, with 8 bases aligning to TRBD2. Trimming took 3 bases from V and 4 from J; bases not matched to a gene: 3. Germline loops: CDR1 KGHDR, CDR2 SFDVKD. The CDR3 is 15 residues long. The CDR3 DNA is TGTGCCACCAGTGATCCGACTAGCGTCACCGGGGAGCTGTTTTTT. It yields the protein CATSDPTSVTGELFF.

V is TRBV2 and J is TRBJ1-2; 8 nucleotides line up with TRBD1. CDR1 is SNHLY and CDR2 is FYNNEI in the germline V gene. V was pared by 6 bases and J by 8 bases, with 8 bases of the junction left unmatched. This CDR3 is 13 amino acids long. The CDR3 DNA reads TGTGCCAGCAGCATAGGGGGGACAGGCGGCTACACCTTC. It yields the protein CASSIGGTGGYTF.

V usage is TRBV27 and J usage is TRBJ2-2; the match to TRBD1 covers 7 bases. J was trimmed by 6 bases and V by 5 bases; bases with no gene match: 6. The CDR3 is 14 amino acids. Germline assignment: CDR1 MNHEY and CDR2 SMNVEV (reference sequence). CDR3 coding DNA: TGTGCCAGCAGTCTCCCGGGACAGCCCGGGGAGCTGTTTTTT. The encoded protein is CASSLPGQPGELFF.

The gene calls are TRBV28 and TRBJ2-3; D possibly corresponds to TRBD2 (5 bases). Germline loops: CDR1 MDHEN, CDR2 SYDVKM. Trimming removed 6 bases at V and 3 bases at J, with 19 bases between. There are 16 residues in the CDR3. The chain's CDR3 is CASRGLWESRTDTQYF. The CDR3 nucleotides read TGTGCCAGCAGAGGCCTCTGGGAGAGCAGGACAGATACGCAGTATTTT. Drawing the rest from reference TRBV28 and TRBJ2-3, the complete variable domain is DVKVTQSSRYLVKRTGEKVFLECVQDMDHENMFWYRQDPGLGLRLIYFSYDVKMKEKGDIPEGYSVSREKKERFSLILESASTNQTSMYLCASRGLWESRTDTQYFGPGTRLTVL.

This clone was recorded once. The gene calls are TRBV18 and TRBJ2-1, with 7 bases fitting TRBD1. Germline trimming cut 5 bases from V and 2 bases from J; bases unmatched to any gene: 9. This CDR3 is built from 16 residues. Germline CDR1 is KGHSH and CDR2 is LQKENI. The DNA of the CDR3 is TGTGCCAGCTCAACAACTCGACAGGGCACCTACAATGAGCAGTTCTTC. Translating gives CASSTTRQGTYNEQFF.

The CDR3 spells CASKAVDTQYF. CDR3 bases: TGTGCCAGCAAGGCGGTAGATACGCAGTATTTT. The V and J genes are TRBV2 and TRBJ2-3; D unresolved. Germline V gene lookup returns CDR1 SNHLY and CDR2 FYNNEI. The ends were cut back, 7 bases at V and 5 bases at J, with 7 bases in the middle. The CDR3 has 11 amino acids.